This T cell receptor beta chain was retrieved from a study of CXCR3-negative and CXCR3-positive naive CD8 T cells. General study findings and limits: More hydrophobic TRB CDR3s were found in CXCR3-positive naive cells than in CXCR3-negative naive cells. Naive cells that were CXCR3-negative or CXCR3-positive used TRBV-TRBJ genes alike, while memory cells diverged.

CDR1 is MDHEN, CDR2 SYDVKM, per germline. There are 16 residues in the CDR3. The study made its TRB cDNA libraries by 5' RACE, adding UMI labels. For each CDR3 protein, TCRdb gives one entry from its re-call of the 5' RACE reads, without DNA. The specimen's table records over 70,000 distinct CDR3 sequences. On this clonotype: The antigen is not known.

CD8+ T cell subsets were each sorted in triplicate, more than 250,000 cells apiece. CD45RO-CCR7+CD27+CD95- characterized naive CD8+ T cells. Sequencing was done on a sample of naive CXCR3- CD8+ T cells from blood. Described subset: CD45RO-CCR7+CD27+CD95- naive CD8+ T cells lacking CXCR3 (TNR3-). This sequence was found in a human donor in good health. Some clones in this sample may be carry-over from other donors' samples. The V call is TRBV28, the J call TRBJ2-1; TCRdb lists TRBD1, though no DNA is available to test this call. CDR3 residues: CASSLVDRVSYNEQFF.